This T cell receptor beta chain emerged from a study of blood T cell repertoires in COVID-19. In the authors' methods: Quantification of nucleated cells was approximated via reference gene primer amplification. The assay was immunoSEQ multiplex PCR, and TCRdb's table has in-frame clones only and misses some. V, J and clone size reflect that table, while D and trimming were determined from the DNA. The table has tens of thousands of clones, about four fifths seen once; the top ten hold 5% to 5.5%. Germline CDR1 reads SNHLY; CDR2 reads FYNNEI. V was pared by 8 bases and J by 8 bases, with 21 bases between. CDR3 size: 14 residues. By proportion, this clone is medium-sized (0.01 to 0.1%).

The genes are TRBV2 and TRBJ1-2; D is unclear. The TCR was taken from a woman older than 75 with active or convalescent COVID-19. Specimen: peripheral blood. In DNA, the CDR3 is TGTGCCAGCGTTCCGTCCTACCCACTCGTAGGCTACACCTTC. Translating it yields CASVPSYPLVGYTF. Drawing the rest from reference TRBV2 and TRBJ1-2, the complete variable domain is EPEVTQTPSHQVTQMGQEVILRCVPISNHLYFYWYRQILGQKVEFLVSFYNNEISEKSEIFDDQFSVERPDGSNFTLKIRSTKLEDSAMYFCASVPSYPLVGYTFGSGTRLTVV.